The 7 T cell receptor beta chains below were found in one sample sequenced in a study of CD8+ T cells in alopecia areata. RNA was extracted and reverse transcribed into cDNA as the sequencing template. The table came from immunoSEQ multiplex PCR; TCRdb's copy has only in-frame clones and leaves some out. This table has around 160,000 clones, around 47% appearing once. The sample was CD4+ T cells sorted from blood. Every receptor here comes from a human donor with alopecia areata.

The chain carries TRBV15 and TRBJ2-7, with TRBD1 identical over 11 bases. This CDR3 spans 15 amino acids. The J segment lost 3 bases and the V segment lost 3 bases, leaving 4 bases of the junction unmatched. CDR1 and CDR2 from the germline V gene are LNHNV and YYDKDF (reference sequence). CDR3 DNA sequence: TGTGCCACCAGCAGGGAAGGGACAGGGGGCTACGAGCAGTACTTC. It yields the protein CATSREGTGGYEQYF.

The rearrangement joins TRBV28 to TRBJ1-1, with D perhaps matching TRBD1 (5 bases). V was clipped by 8 bases and J by 11 bases, with 18 bases between them. The CDR3 has 12 residues. Per germline, CDR1 MDHEN and CDR2 SYDVKM. This CDR3 is CASDPPGRVAFF. In nucleotides, the CDR3 is TGTGCCAGCGATCCCCCAGGGCGAGTGGCTTTCTTT.

The J gene is TRBJ2-6, the V gene TRBV7-9, with D maybe TRBD2 (6 bases). V was shortened by 1 base and J by 2 bases, with 6 bases between the two germline ends. Germline V lookup: CDR1 SEHNR, CDR2 FQNEAQ (reference sequence). The CDR3 length is 15 residues. This CDR3 is CASSLGEAGANVLTF. The CDR3, as DNA: TGTGCCAGCAGCTTAGGGGAGGCTGGGGCCAACGTCCTGACTTTC.

This clone was observed a handful of times. The chain joins TRBV5-1 to TRBJ2-3; TRBD2 matches 7 bases. After removal of 3 bases from V and 1 base from J, the junction contained 14 bases not matched to a gene. Germline-derived CDR1 and CDR2 are SGHRS and YFSETQ. The CDR3 sequence is 18 residues long. This CDR3 is CASSYDGTTGSGTDTQYF. CDR3 bases: TGCGCCAGCAGCTACGACGGGACTACCGGTTCGGGCACAGATACGCAGTATTTT.

The gene calls are TRBV29-1 and TRBJ2-1; 9 nucleotides line up with TRBD2. Germline lookup yields CDR1 SQVTM and CDR2 ANQGSEA. The trim removed 0 bases at V and 6 bases at J, leaving 6 bases unmatched. The CDR3 contains 15 residues. The CDR3 DNA follows: TGCAGCGTTGAAGATCCTAGCGGGATTTTCAATGAGCAGTTCTTC. It specifies CSVEDPSGIFNEQFF.

This clone turned up a few times. This sequence joins TRBV5-1 and TRBJ2-5, with TRBD2 identical over 9 bases. The CDR3 loop spans 15 amino acids. With 0 bases clipped from V and 3 bases from J, the junction kept 3 bases outside the gene matches. Germline loops: CDR1 SGHRS, CDR2 YFSETQ. The CDR3 loop is CASSLEGLAEETQYF. DNA for the CDR3: TGCGCCAGCAGCTTGGAGGGACTAGCTGAAGAGACCCAGTACTTC. The whole variable domain, remainder taken from reference TRBV5-1 and TRBJ2-5, is KAGVTQTPRYLIKTRGQQVTLSCSPISGHRSVSWYQQTPGQGLQFLFEYFSETQRNKGNFPGRFSGRQFSNSRSEMNVSTLELGDSALYLCASSLEGLAEETQYFGPGTRLLVL.

The rearrangement links TRBV29-1 to TRBJ2-7; 8 nucleotides align to TRBD1. Germline trimming cut 5 bases from V and 5 bases from J; bases unmatched to any gene: 2. The CDR3 has 11 amino acids. Germline V lookup: CDR1 SQVTM, CDR2 ANQGSEA. CDR3 sequence reads: CSVSGGDEQYF. CDR3 sequence (DNA): TGCAGCGTTTCAGGGGGCGACGAGCAGTACTTC.